Below, 8 T cell receptor beta chains from the same sample are listed, as sequenced in a study of T cell responses to AZD1222 COVID-19 vaccine. Clones were read by immunoSEQ multiplex PCR, and TCRdb kept only the in-frame ones, dropping some. This table holds about 37,000 clones, 65% to 90% found once. Sequences were derived from peripheral blood, sampled 28 days after the second AZD1222 dose. These receptors all come from an adult who received the AZD1222 COVID-19 vaccine.

The chain joins TRBV5-1 to TRBJ2-5; 8 positions agree with TRBD1. After removal of 4 bases from V and 4 bases from J, the junction contained 9 bases not matched to a gene. This CDR3 has 15 residues. CDR1 and CDR2 (germline): SGHRS, YFSETQ. CDR3 sequence reads: CASSPRQGNAETQYF. The CDR3 DNA sequence: TGCGCCAGCAGCCCCCGACAGGGGAATGCAGAGACCCAGTACTTC.

This chain links TRBV7-9 with TRBJ2-1, with 7 bases aligning to TRBD2. This CDR3 is 15 amino acids long. J was trimmed by 2 bases and V by 7 bases; bases with no gene match: 8. Germline CDR1 and CDR2: SEHNR and FQNEAQ (reference sequence). Here the CDR3 reads CASTKGAGAYNEQFF. The CDR3 DNA sequence: TGTGCCAGCACCAAAGGGGCGGGAGCCTACAATGAGCAGTTCTTC.

The chain uses TRBV19 and TRBJ2-2; 12 nucleotides line up with TRBD2. The CDR3 length is 16 residues. Germline V CDR1 and CDR2: LNHDA, SQIVND (reference sequence). The trim removed 5 bases at V and 4 bases at J, leaving 5 bases unmatched. CDR3 DNA sequence: TGTGCCAGTAGTCCCCTAGCGGGGGGGCGCACCGGGGAGCTGTTTTTT. It specifies CASSPLAGGRTGELFF.

V is TRBV7-8 and J is TRBJ2-7, with D unresolved. CDR1 and CDR2 from the germline V gene are SGHVS and FQNEAQ. This CDR3 contains 14 residues. V gave up 0 bases and J gave up 2 bases, with 8 bases separating them. In nucleotides, the CDR3 is TGTGCCAGCAGCTTAGCTATCCAGGCCTACGAGCAGTACTTC. It encodes CASSLAIQAYEQYF. The full variable domain, rest sourced from reference TRBV7-8 and TRBJ2-7, is GAGVSQSPRYKVAKRGQDVALRCDPISGHVSLFWYQQALGQGPEFLTYFQNEAQLDKSGLPSDRFFAERPEGSVSTLKIQRTQQEDSAVYLCASSLAIQAYEQYFGPGTRLTVT.

The V gene is TRBV12-3 or TRBV12-4, the J gene TRBJ1-2; TRBD1 might be the D (5 bases). The CDR3 contains 12 residues. V dropped 5 bases and J dropped 3 bases, with 7 bases sitting between them. CDR3 in DNA: TGTGCCAGCAGTGGGGCTTACTATGGCTACACCTTC. Its translation: CASSGAYYGYTF.

V is TRBV10-3 and J is TRBJ2-5; 8 positions match TRBD2. The V segment lost 3 bases and the J segment 6 bases; nucleotides outside the gene matches: 6. CDR1 is ENHRY, CDR2 SYGVKD, per germline. The CDR3 is made up of 14 amino acids. CDR3 amino acids: CAISDPGGEKTQYF. The CDR3 nucleotides read TGTGCCATCAGTGATCCCGGGGGGGAGAAGACCCAGTACTTC.

The V and J genes are TRBV15 and TRBJ1-2; TRBD1 aligns across 7 bases. Germline-derived CDR1 and CDR2 are LNHNV and YYDKDF (reference sequence). The CDR3 consists of 14 residues. Trimming took 5 bases from V and 4 from J; bases not matched to a gene: 7. In DNA form, the CDR3 reads TGTGCCACCAGCCCGGGACAGCCGTTCTATGGCTACACCTTC. Its protein is CATSPGQPFYGYTF.

The chain has TRBV6-1 and TRBJ1-4, with a tentative D call TRBD1 (5 bases). The germline CDR1 and CDR2 sequences are MNHNS and SASEGT. The V gene lost 0 bases and the J gene lost 8 bases, with 7 bases spanning the gap. The CDR3 sequence is 13 residues long. The CDR3 coding sequence is TGTGCCAGCAGTGAAGCTGGGGGGGAAAAACTGTTTTTT. Encoded protein: CASSEAGGEKLFF.